This T cell receptor beta chain was recovered during a study of blood T cells in healthy people across ages. The CDR3 spans 22 residues. Germline V gene data show CDR1 as KGHSH and CDR2 as LQKENI. The V segment lost 2 bases and the J segment 0 bases; nucleotides outside the gene matches: 19. This clonotype was counted many times. Its cognate antigen is unknown. The study, taken as a whole, reports: In these data, TCR beta diversity tracked strongly with naive T cell percentage. Long-lived donors had more naive CD4+ cells and higher diversity than aged donors. The study could not conclusively compare naive and antigen-experienced cells, given its unsorted PBMCs. Per million T cells, TCR beta diversity dropped roughly linearly as age increased.

A sample-barcoded 5' primer and a J-beta primer mix were used in a second PCR of roughly 7 to 12 cycles. TCRdb re-called the 5' RACE reads through MiXCR, storing one row per CDR3 protein. Among more than 800,000 distinct CDR3 sequences listed, less than 35% were seen once. Sequencing used blood. This clonotype was obtained from an elderly woman in good health. This chain uses TRBV18 with TRBJ2-4, with 10 nucleotides matching TRBD1. The CDR3 reads CASSPLPKTGTGVDLAKNIQYF. The DNA of the CDR3 is TGTGCCAGCTCACCATTGCCGAAAACCGGGACAGGGGTAGACCTAGCCAAAAACATTCAGTACTTC.